The clone carrying this T cell receptor (beta chain) was detected many times. With a J-beta primer mix and a sample-barcoded 5' primer, a second PCR ran roughly 6 to 11 cycles. Via MiXCR, TCRdb re-called the 5' RACE reads, giving one row per CDR3 protein. The sample has around 1,000,000 distinct CDR3 sequences; roughly two fifths are singletons. This CDR3 spans 16 amino acids. Trimming took off 5 bases at V and 0 bases at J, with 14 bases between the two ends. CDR1 and CDR2 from the germline V gene are PRHDT and FYEKMQ (reference sequence). This specimen belongs to a study of blood T cells in healthy people across ages. Whenever a sample was processed, at least 6.5 million PBMCs were isolated.

The chain employs TRBV13 and TRBJ2-4; D unresolved. Specimen: blood. The receptor's source is a young man in good health. CDR3 coding DNA: TGTGCCAGCAGCGGAGCCCTACCCCTAGCCAAAAACATTCAGTACTTC. This translates into CASSGALPLAKNIQYF.